Listed here are 6 T cell receptor beta chains from one sample, sequenced in a study of blood T cell repertoires in COVID-19. The assay was immunoSEQ multiplex PCR, and TCRdb's table has in-frame clones only and misses some. Of about 180,000 clones in the sample, 85% to 90% were seen once. The sequencing sample was made of peripheral blood. All receptors derive from a woman under 40 with active or convalescent COVID-19.

This clone was seen at least ten times. The chain is built from TRBV30 and TRBJ2-2; possibly TRBD2 for D (5 bases). Between the trimmed V and J ends, which lost 0 bases and 6 bases, there was a span of 14 bases. This CDR3 contains 15 residues. Germline CDR1 GTSNPN, CDR2 SVGIG (reference sequence). CDR3 coding DNA: TGTGCCTGGAGTGTACAGTACGGGGAATCCGGGGAGCTGTTTTTT. It codes for CAWSVQYGESGELFF.

V gene TRBV7-6 combines with J gene TRBJ2-1, with TRBD2 matching 10 bases. From germline, CDR1 is SGHVS and CDR2 FNYEAQ. V lost 5 bases, J lost 8 bases, and 9 bases stayed unmatched. The CDR3 length is 15 residues. The CDR3 region is CASSPSPSGSHEQFF. DNA for the CDR3: TGTGCCAGCAGCCCCTCCCCTAGCGGGAGTCATGAGCAGTTCTTC. The full variable domain, in which reference TRBV7-6 and TRBJ2-1 provide the parts outside the CDR3, is GAGVSQSPRYKVTKRGQDVALRCDPISGHVSLYWYRQALGQGPEFLTYFNYEAQQDKSGLPNDRFSAERPEGSISTLTIQRTEQRDSAMYRCASSPSPSGSHEQFFGPGTRLTVL.

The chain is built from TRBV10-3 and TRBJ1-5, with a weak D call TRBD1 (5 bases). The CDR3 runs to 16 residues. The germline V gene has CDR1 ENHRY and CDR2 SYGVKD. Trimming pared 4 bases from V and 1 base from J, leaving 14 bases between. CDR3 amino acids: CAISAQVATSNQPQHF. The CDR3 coding sequence is TGTGCCATCAGTGCACAGGTGGCAACGAGCAATCAGCCCCAGCATTTT.

J is TRBJ1-2 and V is TRBV19, with D unclear. V lost 5 bases, J lost 3 bases, and 13 bases lay in between. CDR1 is LNHDA, CDR2 SQIVND, per germline (reference sequence). This CDR3 is built from 14 residues. CDR3 coding DNA: TGTGCCAGTAGTTCGCCCGCGGCGGACTATGGCTACACCTTC. Its translation: CASSSPAADYGYTF.

The chain carries TRBV12-3 or TRBV12-4 and TRBJ1-5, with D possibly TRBD1 on 5 matching bases. This CDR3 comprises 12 residues. The germline V and J ends were trimmed by 2 bases and 11 bases, with 10 bases remaining between them. The CDR3 sequence is CASSLRGMAQHF. The DNA for the CDR3 is TGTGCCAGCAGTTTAAGGGGAATGGCCCAGCATTTT.

The chain carries TRBV27 and TRBJ2-5, with D possibly matching TRBD2 (5 bases). Germline lookup yields CDR1 MNHEY and CDR2 SMNVEV (reference sequence). The CDR3 runs 15 residues. V dropped 2 bases and J dropped 5 bases, with 15 bases sitting between them. The CDR3 sequence: CASSLQLGGFETQYF. The CDR3, as DNA: TGTGCCAGCAGTTTACAACTAGGTGGTTTTGAGACCCAGTACTTC.